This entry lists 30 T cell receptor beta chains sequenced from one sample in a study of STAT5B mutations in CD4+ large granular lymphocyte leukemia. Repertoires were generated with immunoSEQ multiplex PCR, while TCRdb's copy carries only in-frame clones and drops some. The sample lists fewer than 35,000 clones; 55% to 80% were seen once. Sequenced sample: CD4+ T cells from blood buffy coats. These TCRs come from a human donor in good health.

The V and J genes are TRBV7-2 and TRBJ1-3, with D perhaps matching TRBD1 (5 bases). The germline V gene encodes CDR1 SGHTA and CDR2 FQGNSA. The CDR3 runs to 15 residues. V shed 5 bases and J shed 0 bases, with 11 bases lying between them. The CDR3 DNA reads TGTGCCAGCAGCCGACAGAATCCCTCTGGAAACACCATATATTTT. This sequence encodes CASSRQNPSGNTIYF.

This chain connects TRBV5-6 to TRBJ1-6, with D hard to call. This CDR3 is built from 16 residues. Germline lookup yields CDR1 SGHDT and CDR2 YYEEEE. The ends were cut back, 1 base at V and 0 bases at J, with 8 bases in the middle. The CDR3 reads CASSLRDNSYNSPLHF. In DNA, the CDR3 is TGTGCCAGCAGCTTGAGGGATAACTCCTATAATTCACCCCTCCACTTT.

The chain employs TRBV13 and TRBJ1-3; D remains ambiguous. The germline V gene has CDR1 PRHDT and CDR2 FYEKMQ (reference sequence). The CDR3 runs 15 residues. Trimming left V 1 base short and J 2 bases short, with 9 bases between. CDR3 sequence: CASSLDGSTGNTIYF. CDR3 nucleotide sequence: TGTGCCAGCAGCTTAGACGGGAGCACTGGAAACACCATATATTTT.

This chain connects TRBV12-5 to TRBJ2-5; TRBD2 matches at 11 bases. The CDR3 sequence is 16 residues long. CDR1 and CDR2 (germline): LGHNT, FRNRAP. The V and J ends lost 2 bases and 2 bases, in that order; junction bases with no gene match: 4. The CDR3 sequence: CASGLSVAGGQETQYF. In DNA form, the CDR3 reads TGTGCTAGTGGTTTGAGCGTAGCGGGGGGGCAAGAGACCCAGTACTTC.

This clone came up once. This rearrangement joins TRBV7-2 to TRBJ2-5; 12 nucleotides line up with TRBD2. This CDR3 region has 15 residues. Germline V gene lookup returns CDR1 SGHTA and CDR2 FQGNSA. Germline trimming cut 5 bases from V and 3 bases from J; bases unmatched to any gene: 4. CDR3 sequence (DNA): TGTGCCAGCAGCGGACTAGCGGGGATAAAAGAGACCCAGTACTTC. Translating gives CASSGLAGIKETQYF.

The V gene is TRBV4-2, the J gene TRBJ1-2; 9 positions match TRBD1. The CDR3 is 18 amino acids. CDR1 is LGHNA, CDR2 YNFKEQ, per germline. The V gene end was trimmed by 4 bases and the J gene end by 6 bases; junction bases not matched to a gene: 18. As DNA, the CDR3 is TGTGCCAGCAGCCCGCAGCCGGGACAGGGCTCCTTTTTGGATGGCTACACCTTC. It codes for CASSPQPGQGSFLDGYTF.

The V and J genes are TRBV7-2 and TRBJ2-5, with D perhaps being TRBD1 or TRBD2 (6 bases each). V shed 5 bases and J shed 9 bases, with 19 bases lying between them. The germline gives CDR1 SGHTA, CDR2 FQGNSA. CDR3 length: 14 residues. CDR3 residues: CASSPIGGPNAQYF. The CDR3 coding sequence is TGTGCCAGCAGCCCAATCGGGGGCCCGAACGCCCAGTACTTC.

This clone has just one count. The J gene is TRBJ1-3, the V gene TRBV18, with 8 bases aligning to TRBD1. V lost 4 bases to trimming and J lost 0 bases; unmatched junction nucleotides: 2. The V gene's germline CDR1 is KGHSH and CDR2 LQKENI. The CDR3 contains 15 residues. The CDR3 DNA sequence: TGTGCCAGCTCACGGGACAGGAACTCTGGAAACACCATATATTTT. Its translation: CASSRDRNSGNTIYF.

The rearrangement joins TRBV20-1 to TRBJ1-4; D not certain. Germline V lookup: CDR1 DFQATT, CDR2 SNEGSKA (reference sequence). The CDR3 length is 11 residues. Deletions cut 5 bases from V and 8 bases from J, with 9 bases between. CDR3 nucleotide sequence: TGCAGTGCTCCCCTAAGGGAAAAACTGTTTTTT. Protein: CSAPLREKLFF.

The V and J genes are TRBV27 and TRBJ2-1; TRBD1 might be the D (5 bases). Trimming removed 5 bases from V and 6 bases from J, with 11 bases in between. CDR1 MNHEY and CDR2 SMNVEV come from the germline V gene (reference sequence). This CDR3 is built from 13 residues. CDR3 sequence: CASSGNRRNEQFF. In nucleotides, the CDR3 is TGTGCCAGCAGTGGGAACAGGCGCAATGAGCAGTTCTTC.

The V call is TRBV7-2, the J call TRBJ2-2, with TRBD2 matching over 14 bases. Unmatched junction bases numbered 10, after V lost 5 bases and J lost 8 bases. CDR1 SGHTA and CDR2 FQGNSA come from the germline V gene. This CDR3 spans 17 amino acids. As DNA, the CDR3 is TGTGCCAGCAGCCCAACCGCCGGGACTAGCGGGGGAGGGGAGCTGTTTTTT. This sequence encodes CASSPTAGTSGGGELFF.

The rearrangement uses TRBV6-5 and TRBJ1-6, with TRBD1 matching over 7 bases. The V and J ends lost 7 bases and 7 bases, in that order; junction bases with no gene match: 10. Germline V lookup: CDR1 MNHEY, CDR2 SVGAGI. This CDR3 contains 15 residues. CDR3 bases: TGTGCCAGCACCACCGACAGGGTCATAAATTCACCCCTCCACTTT. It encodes CASTTDRVINSPLHF.

CDR3 protein: CAIKAGEDEQFF. As DNA, the CDR3 is TGTGCCATCAAGGCAGGGGAGGATGAGCAGTTCTTC. V and J are TRBV10-3 and TRBJ2-1, with D perhaps TRBD1 or TRBD2 (6 bases each). Germline loops: CDR1 ENHRY, CDR2 SYGVKD. With 7 bases removed from V and 8 bases from J, the gap between germline ends came to 12 bases. This CDR3 has 12 amino acids.

The CDR3 spells CASILSGDRRRTQYF. The CDR3 nucleotides read TGTGCCAGCATCCTTAGCGGGGATCGGCGTCGTACGCAGTATTTT. The chain carries TRBV5-6 and TRBJ2-3, with TRBD2 identical over 8 bases. The germline V gene encodes CDR1 SGHDT and CDR2 YYEEEE. Trimming removed 6 bases from V and 8 bases from J; junction bases left unmatched: 14. This CDR3 has 15 amino acids.

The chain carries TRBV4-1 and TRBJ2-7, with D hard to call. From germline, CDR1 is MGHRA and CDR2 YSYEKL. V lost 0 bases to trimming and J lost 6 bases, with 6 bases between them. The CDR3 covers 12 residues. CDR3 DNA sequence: TGCGCCAGCAGCCAAGAGTTGGGCGAGCAGTACTTC. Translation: CASSQELGEQYF.

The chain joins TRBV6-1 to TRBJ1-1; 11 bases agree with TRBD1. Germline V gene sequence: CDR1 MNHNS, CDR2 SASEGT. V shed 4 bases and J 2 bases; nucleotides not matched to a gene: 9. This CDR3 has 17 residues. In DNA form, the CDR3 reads TGTGCCAGCAGTGCCTCCGGGACAGGGGGGATAAACACTGAAGCTTTCTTT. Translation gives CASSASGTGGINTEAFF.

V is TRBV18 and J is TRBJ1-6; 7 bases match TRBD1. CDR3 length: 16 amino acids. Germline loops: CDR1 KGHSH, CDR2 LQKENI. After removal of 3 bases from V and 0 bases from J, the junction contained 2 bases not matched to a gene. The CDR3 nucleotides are TGTGCCAGCTCACCCGACAGGGCCTCCTATAATTCACCCCTCCACTTT. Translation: CASSPDRASYNSPLHF.

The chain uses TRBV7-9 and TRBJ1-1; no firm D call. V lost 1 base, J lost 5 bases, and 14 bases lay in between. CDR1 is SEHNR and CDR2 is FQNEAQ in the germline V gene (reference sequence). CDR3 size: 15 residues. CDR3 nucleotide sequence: TGTGCCAGCAGCTTAGGGCTCCGGCGGTGGACTGAAGCTTTCTTT. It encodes CASSLGLRRWTEAFF.

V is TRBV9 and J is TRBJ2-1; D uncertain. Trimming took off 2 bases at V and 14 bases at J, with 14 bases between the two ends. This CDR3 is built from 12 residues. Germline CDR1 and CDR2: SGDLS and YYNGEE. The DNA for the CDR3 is TGTGCCAGCAGCGTGGGGTTAATTAGGGAGTTCTTC. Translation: CASSVGLIREFF.

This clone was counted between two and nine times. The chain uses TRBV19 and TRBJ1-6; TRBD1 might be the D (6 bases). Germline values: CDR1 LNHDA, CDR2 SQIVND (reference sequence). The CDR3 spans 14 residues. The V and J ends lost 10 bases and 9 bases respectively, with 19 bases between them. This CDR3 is CATAFGQPASPLHF. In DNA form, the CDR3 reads TGTGCCACCGCTTTCGGACAGCCTGCTTCACCCCTCCACTTT.

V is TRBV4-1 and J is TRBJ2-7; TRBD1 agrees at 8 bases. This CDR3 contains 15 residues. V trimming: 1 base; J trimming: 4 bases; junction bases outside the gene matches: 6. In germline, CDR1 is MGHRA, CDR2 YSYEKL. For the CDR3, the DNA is TGCGCCAGCAGCCAAGGATCCGACAGGGGATACGAGCAGTACTTC. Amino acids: CASSQGSDRGYEQYF.

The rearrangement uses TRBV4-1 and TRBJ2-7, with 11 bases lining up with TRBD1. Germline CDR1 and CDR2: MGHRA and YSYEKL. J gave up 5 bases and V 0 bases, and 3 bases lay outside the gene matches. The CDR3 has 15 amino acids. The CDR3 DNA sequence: TGCGCCAGCAGCCAAGATGGGACAGGGGGGGACGAGCAGTACTTC. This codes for CASSQDGTGGDEQYF.

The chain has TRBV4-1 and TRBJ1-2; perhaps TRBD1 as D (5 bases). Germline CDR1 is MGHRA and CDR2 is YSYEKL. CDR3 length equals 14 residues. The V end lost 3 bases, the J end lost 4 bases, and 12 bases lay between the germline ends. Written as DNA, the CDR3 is TGCGCCAGCAGCCACCTCGGGACGGTCTATGGCTACACCTTC. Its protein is CASSHLGTVYGYTF.

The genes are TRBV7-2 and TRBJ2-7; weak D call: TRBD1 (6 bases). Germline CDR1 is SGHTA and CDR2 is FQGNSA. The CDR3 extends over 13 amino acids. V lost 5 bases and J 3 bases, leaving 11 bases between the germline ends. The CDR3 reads CASSPGQLYEQYF. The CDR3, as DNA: TGTGCCAGCAGCCCGGGACAACTCTACGAGCAGTACTTC.

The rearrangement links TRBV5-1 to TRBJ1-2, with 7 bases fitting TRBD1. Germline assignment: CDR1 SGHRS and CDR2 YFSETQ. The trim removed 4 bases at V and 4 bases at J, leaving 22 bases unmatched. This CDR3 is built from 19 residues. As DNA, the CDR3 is TGCGCCAGCAGCGCTTCCACCGGGACAGCGCTCCCCCCCTTCTATGGCTACACCTTC. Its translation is CASSASTGTALPPFYGYTF.

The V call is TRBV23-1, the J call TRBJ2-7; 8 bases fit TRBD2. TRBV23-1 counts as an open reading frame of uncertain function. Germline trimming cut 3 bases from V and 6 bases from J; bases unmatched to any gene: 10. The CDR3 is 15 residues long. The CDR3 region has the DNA TGCGCCAGCAGTCATAGGGGGACTAGACTCTCCGAGCAGTACTTC. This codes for CASSHRGTRLSEQYF.

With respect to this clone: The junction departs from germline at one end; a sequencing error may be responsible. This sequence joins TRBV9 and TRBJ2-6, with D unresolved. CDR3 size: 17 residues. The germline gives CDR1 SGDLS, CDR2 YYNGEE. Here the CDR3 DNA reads TGTGCCAGCAGCGTAGGGGTCAGGTCCTCTCGGGCCAACGTCCTGACTTTC. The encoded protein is CASSVGVRSSRANVLTF.

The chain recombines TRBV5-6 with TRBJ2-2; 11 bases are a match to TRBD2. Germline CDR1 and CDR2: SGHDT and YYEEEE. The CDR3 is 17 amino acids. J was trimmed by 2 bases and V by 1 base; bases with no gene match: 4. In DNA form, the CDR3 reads TGTGCCAGCAGCTTGACCCTAGCGGGGGGAAACACCGGGGAGCTGTTTTTT. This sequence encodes CASSLTLAGGNTGELFF.

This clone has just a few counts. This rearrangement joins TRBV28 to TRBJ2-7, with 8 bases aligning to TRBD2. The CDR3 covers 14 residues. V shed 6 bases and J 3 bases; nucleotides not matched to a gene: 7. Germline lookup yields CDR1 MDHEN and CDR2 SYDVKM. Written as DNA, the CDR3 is TGTGCCAGCAGAAATAGCGGGGCTCACTACGAGCAGTACTTC. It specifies CASRNSGAHYEQYF.

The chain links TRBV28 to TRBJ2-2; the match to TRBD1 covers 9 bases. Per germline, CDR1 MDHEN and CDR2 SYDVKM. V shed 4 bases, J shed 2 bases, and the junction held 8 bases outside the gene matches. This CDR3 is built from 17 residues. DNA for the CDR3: TGTGCCAGCAGTTCCCCCGGACAGGGGCCTAACACCGGGGAGCTGTTTTTT. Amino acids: CASSSPGQGPNTGELFF.